This TCR beta chain derives from a study of blood T cell repertoires in COVID-19. As for the study in general: The samples span acute and convalescent COVID-19 from the United States, Italy and Spain.

Profiled with immunoSEQ multiplex PCR; TCRdb holds only in-frame clones, not every one. The sample shows fewer than 300,000 clones, nearly 90% of them seen only once. This TCR was sampled from a woman in her 30s with acute or convalescent COVID-19. Source material: peripheral blood.

The CDR3 is CASSLTGTGANLETQYF. The CDR3 bases are TGTGCCAGCAGCTTGACGGGGACAGGGGCTAATTTGGAGACCCAGTACTTC. The rearrangement links TRBV5-4 to TRBJ2-5; 10 nucleotides agree with TRBD1. V was clipped by 1 base and J by 5 bases; unmatched bases: 11. Germline loops: CDR1 SGHNT, CDR2 YYREEE (reference sequence). This CDR3 spans 17 amino acids.